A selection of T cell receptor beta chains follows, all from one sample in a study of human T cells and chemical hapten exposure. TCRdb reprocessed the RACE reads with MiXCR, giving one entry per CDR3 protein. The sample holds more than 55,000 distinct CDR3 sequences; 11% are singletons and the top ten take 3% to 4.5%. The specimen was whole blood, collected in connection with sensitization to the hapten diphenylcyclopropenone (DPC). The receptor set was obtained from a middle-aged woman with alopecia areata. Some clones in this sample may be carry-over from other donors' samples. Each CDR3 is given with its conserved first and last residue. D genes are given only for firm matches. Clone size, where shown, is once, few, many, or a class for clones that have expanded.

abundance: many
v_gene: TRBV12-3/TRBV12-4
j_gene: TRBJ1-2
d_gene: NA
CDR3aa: CASSFTGYYGYTF
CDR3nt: TGTGCCAGCAGTTTTACGGGGTACTATGGCTACACCTTC

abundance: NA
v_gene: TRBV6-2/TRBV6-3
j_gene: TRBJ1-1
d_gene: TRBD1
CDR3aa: CASRDRGLSEAFF
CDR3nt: TGTGCCAGCAGGGACAGGGGGCTGTCTGAAGCTTTCTTT

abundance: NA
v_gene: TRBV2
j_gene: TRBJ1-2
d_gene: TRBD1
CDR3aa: CASSGGTAVHGYTF
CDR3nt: TGTGCCAGCAGTGGAGGGACAGCCGTACATGGCTACACCTTC

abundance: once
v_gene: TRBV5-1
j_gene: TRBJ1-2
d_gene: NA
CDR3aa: CASSLADREESYTF
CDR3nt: TGCGCCAGCAGCTTGGCGGATAGGGAAGAAAGCTACACCTTC

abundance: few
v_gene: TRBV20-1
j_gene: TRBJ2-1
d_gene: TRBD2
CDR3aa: CSASVTSGRYNEQFF
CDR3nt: TGCAGTGCTAGCGTGACTAGCGGGAGGTACAATGAGCAGTTCTTC

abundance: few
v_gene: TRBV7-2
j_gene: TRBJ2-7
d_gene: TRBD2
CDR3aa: CASSLGGGAGEQYF
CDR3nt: TGTGCCAGCAGCTTAGGCGGGGGGGCAGGAGAGCAGTACTTC

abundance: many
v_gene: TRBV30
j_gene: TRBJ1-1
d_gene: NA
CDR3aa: CAWRDKGGRGTEAFF
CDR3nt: TGTGCCTGGAGAGACAAAGGGGGAAGGGGCACTGAAGCTTTCTTT

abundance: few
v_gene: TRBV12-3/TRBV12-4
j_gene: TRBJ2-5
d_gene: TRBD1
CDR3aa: CASSLRRDRERETQYF
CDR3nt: TGTGCCAGCAGTTTGCGGCGGGACAGGGAGAGGGAGACCCAGTACTTC

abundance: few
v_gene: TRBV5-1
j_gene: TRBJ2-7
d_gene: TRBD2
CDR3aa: CASRPSGGEAYEQYF
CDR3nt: TGCGCCAGCCGACCTAGCGGGGGTGAGGCCTACGAGCAGTACTTC

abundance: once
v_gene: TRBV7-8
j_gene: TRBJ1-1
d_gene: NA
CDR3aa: CASSLAGERAEAFF
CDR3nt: TGTGCCAGCAGCTTAGCGGGGGAACGGGCTGAAGCTTTCTTT

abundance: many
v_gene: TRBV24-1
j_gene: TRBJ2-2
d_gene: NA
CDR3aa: CATAGQNTGELFF
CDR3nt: TGTGCCACCGCGGGACAGAACACCGGGGAGCTGTTTTTT

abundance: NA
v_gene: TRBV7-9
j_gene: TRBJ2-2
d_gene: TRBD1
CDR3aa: CASRPGQGYTGELFF
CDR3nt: TGTGCCAGCAGGCCGGGACAGGGCTACACCGGGGAGCTGTTTTTT

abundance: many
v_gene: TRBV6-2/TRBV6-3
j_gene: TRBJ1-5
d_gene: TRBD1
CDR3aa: CASRPTLRDRGNQPQHF
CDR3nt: TGTGCCAGCAGGCCTACCCTACGGGACAGGGGCAATCAGCCCCAGCATTTT

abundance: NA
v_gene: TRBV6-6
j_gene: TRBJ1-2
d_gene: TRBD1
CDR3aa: CASSRDRAGGYTF
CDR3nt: TGTGCCAGCAGCCGGGACAGGGCTGGCGGCTACACCTTC

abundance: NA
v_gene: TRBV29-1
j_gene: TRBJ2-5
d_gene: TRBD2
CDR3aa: CSVGTSGGQETQYF
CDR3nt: TGCAGCGTTGGGACTAGCGGGGGCCAAGAGACCCAGTACTTC

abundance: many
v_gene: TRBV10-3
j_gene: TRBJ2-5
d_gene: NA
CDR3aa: CAISESGQQETQYF
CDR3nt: TGTGCCATCAGTGAGTCCGGCCAGCAAGAGACCCAGTACTTC

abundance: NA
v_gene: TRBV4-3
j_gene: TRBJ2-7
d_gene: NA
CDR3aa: CASSQDPTYEQYF
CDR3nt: TGCGCCAGCAGCCAAGACCCAACCTACGAGCAGTACTTC

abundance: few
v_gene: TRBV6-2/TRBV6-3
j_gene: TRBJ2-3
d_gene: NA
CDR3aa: CASLRPEAHTDTQYF
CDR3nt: TGTGCCAGCTTAAGGCCGGAGGCCCACACAGATACGCAGTATTTT

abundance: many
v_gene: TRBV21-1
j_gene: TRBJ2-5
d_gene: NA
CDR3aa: CASSKDRAGRETQYF
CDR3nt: TGTGCCAGCAGCAAAGACAGGGCGGGAAGAGAGACCCAGTACTTC

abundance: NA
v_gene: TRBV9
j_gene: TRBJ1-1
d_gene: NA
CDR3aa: CASSPQTFNTEAFF
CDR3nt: TGTGCCAGCAGCCCACAGACATTTAACACTGAAGCTTTCTTT

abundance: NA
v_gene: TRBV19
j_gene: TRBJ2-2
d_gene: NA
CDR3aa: CASSILASMNTGELFF
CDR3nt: TGTGCCAGTAGTATCCTGGCTAGCATGAACACCGGGGAGCTGTTTTTT

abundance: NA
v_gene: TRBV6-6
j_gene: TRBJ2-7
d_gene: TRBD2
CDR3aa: CASTDRLAGAREQYF
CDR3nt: TGTGCCAGCACCGATAGACTAGCGGGAGCGCGGGAGCAGTACTTC

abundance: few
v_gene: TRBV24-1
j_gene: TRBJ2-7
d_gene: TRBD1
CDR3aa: CATSDRPGQGSYEQYF
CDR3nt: TGTGCCACCAGTGATCGCCCCGGACAGGGGAGCTACGAGCAGTACTTC

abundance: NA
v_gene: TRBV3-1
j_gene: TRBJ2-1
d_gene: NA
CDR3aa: CASSQVPHEQFF
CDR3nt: TGTGCCAGCAGCCAAGTCCCCCATGAGCAGTTCTTC

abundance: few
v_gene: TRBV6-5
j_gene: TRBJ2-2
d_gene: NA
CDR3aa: CASRNPGLPNTGELFF
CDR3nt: TGTGCCAGCAGAAATCCGGGACTCCCAAACACCGGGGAGCTGTTTTTT

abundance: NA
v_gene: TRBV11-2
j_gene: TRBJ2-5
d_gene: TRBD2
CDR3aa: CACSSDRLAGRWETQYF
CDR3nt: TGTGCCTGCAGCTCGGACAGACTAGCGGGAAGGTGGGAGACCCAGTACTTC

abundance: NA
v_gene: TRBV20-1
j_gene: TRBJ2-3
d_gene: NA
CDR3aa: CSACDPSNGDTQYF
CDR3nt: TGCAGTGCTTGTGACCCTAGCAATGGAGATACGCAGTATTTT

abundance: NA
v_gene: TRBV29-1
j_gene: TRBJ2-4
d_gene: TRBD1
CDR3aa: CSVGQTETAKNIQYF
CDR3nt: TGCAGCGTGGGACAGACCGAGACGGCCAAAAACATTCAGTACTTC

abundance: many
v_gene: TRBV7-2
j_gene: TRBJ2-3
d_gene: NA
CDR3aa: CASSNGREGGRTDTQYF
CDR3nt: TGTGCCAGCAGCAATGGACGGGAAGGGGGACGCACAGATACGCAGTATTTT

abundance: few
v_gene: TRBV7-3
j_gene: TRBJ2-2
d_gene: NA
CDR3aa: CASSSSQPGGTGELFF
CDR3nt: TGTGCCAGCAGCTCCTCCCAGCCCGGAGGCACCGGGGAGCTGTTTTTT

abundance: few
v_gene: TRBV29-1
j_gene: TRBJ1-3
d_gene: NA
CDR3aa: CSAGPAGNTIYF
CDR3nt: TGCAGCGCCGGGCCGGCGGGAAACACCATATATTTT

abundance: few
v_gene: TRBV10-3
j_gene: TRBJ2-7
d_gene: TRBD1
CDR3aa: CAISATLRTGDSYEQYF
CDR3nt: TGTGCCATCAGTGCGACCCTAAGGACAGGGGATTCCTACGAGCAGTACTTC

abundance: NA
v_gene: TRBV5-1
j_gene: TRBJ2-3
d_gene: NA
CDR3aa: CASSLKDGHTQYF
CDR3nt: TGCGCCAGCAGCTTGAAGGACGGCCATACGCAGTATTTT

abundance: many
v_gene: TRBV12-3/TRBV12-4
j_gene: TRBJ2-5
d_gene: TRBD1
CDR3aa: CASRLGQGLLETQYF
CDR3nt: TGTGCCAGCAGATTGGGACAGGGCTTATTGGAGACCCAGTACTTC

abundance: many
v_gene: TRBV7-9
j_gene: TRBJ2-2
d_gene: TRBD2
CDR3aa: CASSSPAGGNTGELFF
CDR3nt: TGTGCCAGCAGCTCTCCGGCGGGAGGAAACACCGGGGAGCTGTTTTTT

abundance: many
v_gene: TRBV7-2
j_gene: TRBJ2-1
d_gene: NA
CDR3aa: CASSSQSYNEQFF
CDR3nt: TGTGCCAGCAGCTCACAGAGCTACAATGAGCAGTTCTTC

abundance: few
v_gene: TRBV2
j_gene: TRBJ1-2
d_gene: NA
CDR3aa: CASSESNYGYTF
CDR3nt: TGTGCCAGCAGTGAAAGTAACTATGGCTACACCTTC

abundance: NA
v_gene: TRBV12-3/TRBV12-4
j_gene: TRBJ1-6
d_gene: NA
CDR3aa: CASSFRQLTLHF
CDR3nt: TGTGCCAGCAGTTTTCGGCAGCTGACCCTCCACTTT

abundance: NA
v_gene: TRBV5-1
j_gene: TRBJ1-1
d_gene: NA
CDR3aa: CASRQSMNTEAFF
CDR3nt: TGCGCCAGCCGACAGAGCATGAACACTGAAGCTTTCTTT

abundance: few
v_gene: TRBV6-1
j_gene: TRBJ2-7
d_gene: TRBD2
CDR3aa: CASILAGGPSEQYF
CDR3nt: TGTGCCAGCATTCTAGCGGGGGGGCCTTCCGAGCAGTACTTC

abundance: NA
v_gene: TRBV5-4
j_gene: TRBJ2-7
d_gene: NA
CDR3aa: CASTRGGGRSEQYF
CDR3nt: TGTGCCAGCACCCGAGGGGGGGGGAGAAGCGAGCAGTACTTC

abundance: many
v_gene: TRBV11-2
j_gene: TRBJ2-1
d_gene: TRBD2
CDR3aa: CASSLLAGPMYEQFF
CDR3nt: TGTGCCAGCAGCCTACTAGCGGGACCAATGTATGAGCAGTTCTTC

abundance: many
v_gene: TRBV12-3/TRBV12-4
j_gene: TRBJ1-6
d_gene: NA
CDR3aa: CASSLTGQNNSPLHF
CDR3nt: TGTGCCAGCAGTTTAACGGGACAAAATAATTCACCCCTCCACTTT

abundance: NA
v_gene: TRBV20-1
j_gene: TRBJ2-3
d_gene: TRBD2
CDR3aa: CSAGLAGGLILTDTQYF
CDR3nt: TGCAGTGCTGGACTAGCGGGAGGGCTAATCCTCACAGATACGCAGTATTTT